The clone carrying this T cell receptor (beta chain) has a count of ten or more. The target antigen is unknown. The sample is drawn from a study of T cells after yellow fever vaccination. Study details: SMART-Seq v4 Ultra Low Input served to prepare low-cell-number fractions.

Regarding the study as a whole: Overlap between CD4 and CD8 compartments was detected for a small share of clonotypes. In post-booster samples, most primary-vaccination clones reappeared (approximately 97% CD4, 70% to 90% CD8). Repertoires obtained by FACS sorting could include abundant clonotypes that entered as contaminants from the bulk population.

This CDR3 comprises 18 residues. V lost 1 base, J lost 1 base, and 14 bases lay in between. Per germline, CDR1 KGHSH and CDR2 LQKENI. A single record per CDR3 protein comes from TCRdb applying MiXCR to the 5' RACE reads. The sample lists a few hundred thousand distinct CDR3 sequences, more than 3% occurring once. The chain links TRBV18 to TRBJ2-6; D may match TRBD1 or TRBD2 (5 bases each). This receptor was identified in a young man who received the YFV17D yellow fever vaccine. The sequences come from PBMCs, collected on the day of the yellow fever booster vaccination. CDR3 protein: CASSPQDGGSSGANVLTF. In DNA, the CDR3 is TGTGCCAGCTCACCACAAGATGGGGGTTCGTCTGGGGCCAACGTCCTGACTTTC.